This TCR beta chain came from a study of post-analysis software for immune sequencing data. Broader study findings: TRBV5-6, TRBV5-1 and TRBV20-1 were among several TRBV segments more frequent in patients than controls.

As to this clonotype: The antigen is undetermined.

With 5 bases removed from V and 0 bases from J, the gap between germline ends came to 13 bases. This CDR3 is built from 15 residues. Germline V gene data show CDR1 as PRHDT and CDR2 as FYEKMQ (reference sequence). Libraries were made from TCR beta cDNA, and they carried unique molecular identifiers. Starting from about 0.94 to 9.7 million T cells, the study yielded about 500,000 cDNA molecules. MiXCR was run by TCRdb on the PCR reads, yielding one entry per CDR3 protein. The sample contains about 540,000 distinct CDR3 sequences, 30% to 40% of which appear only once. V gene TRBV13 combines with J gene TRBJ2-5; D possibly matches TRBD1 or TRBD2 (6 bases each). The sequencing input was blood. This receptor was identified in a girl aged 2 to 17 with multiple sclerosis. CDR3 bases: TGTGCCAGCAGCCCAGGGGTAGCGGACCAAGAGACCCAGTACTTC. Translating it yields CASSPGVADQETQYF.